This passage covers 27 T cell receptor beta chains from one sample sequenced in a study of T cell changes during pregnancy in multiple sclerosis. The repertoire was sequenced with immunoSEQ multiplex PCR; TCRdb's copy has only in-frame clones and lacks some. The repertoire includes more than 70,000 clones, around 93% of them detected once, and approximately 2.5% sits in the top ten. Sequenced material: peripheral blood, taken in the second trimester of pregnancy. All receptors derive from a female donor with multiple sclerosis, enrolled in a pregnancy study.

V and J are TRBV28 and TRBJ1-2; no clear D gene. V gave up 8 bases and J gave up 4 bases, with 11 bases separating them. The CDR3 has 12 residues. Germline V gene lookup returns CDR1 MDHEN and CDR2 SYDVKM. The CDR3 here is CASRNPGYGYTF. The CDR3 bases are TGTGCCAGCCGTAACCCCGGCTATGGCTACACCTTC.

The rearrangement joins TRBV29-1 to TRBJ2-5; D remains unclear. V lost 2 bases to trimming and J lost 7 bases, with 8 bases between them. CDR1 is SQVTM and CDR2 is ANQGSEA in the germline V gene. The CDR3 extends over 11 amino acids. CDR3: CSVESGGTQYF. The CDR3 nucleotides are TGCAGCGTTGAATCCGGTGGGACCCAGTACTTC.

This sequence joins TRBV7-6 and TRBJ1-6; 9 nucleotides line up with TRBD1. V gave up 1 base and J gave up 10 bases; unmatched junction bases: 14. The CDR3 loop spans 18 amino acids. Germline values: CDR1 SGHVS, CDR2 FNYEAQ. CDR3 residues: CASSLEAPGTGLGSPLHF. The CDR3 nucleotides read TGTGCCAGCAGCTTAGAGGCCCCCGGGACAGGGCTTGGCTCACCCCTCCACTTT. Combining the CDR3 with reference TRBV7-6 and TRBJ1-6 gives the whole variable domain GAGVSQSPRYKVTKRGQDVALRCDPISGHVSLYWYRQALGQGPEFLTYFNYEAQQDKSGLPNDRFSAERPEGSISTLTIQRTEQRDSAMYRCASSLEAPGTGLGSPLHFGNGTRLTVT.

This clone was observed once. The chain employs TRBV6-5 and TRBJ2-7; tentative D call: TRBD1 (6 bases). This CDR3 spans 14 amino acids. Trimming removed 2 bases from V and 3 bases from J, with 11 bases in between. The V gene's germline CDR1 is MNHEY and CDR2 SVGAGI. The CDR3 loop is CASSYGGHLYEQYF. The CDR3 DNA is TGTGCCAGCAGTTACGGGGGACATCTCTACGAGCAGTACTTC.

The chain is built from TRBV19 and TRBJ2-1; 10 bases are a match to TRBD1. CDR1 is LNHDA and CDR2 is SQIVND in the germline V gene (reference sequence). The CDR3 is 13 residues long. After removal of 8 bases from V and 12 bases from J, the junction contained 10 bases not matched to a gene. The CDR3 coding sequence is TGTGCCAGTTTTGGGACAGGGGACGTTGGGCAGTTCTTC. Protein product: CASFGTGDVGQFF. Filled out from reference TRBV19 and TRBJ2-1, the complete variable domain reads DGGITQSPKYLFRKEGQNVTLSCEQNLNHDAMYWYRQDPGQGLRLIYYSQIVNDFQKGDIAEGYSVSREKKESFPLTVTSAQKNPTAFYLCASFGTGDVGQFFGPGTRLTVL.

The chain joins TRBV9 to TRBJ2-2; 9 bases map to TRBD1. Germline CDR1 is SGDLS and CDR2 is YYNGEE. CDR3 length equals 14 residues. V lost 3 bases to trimming and J lost 6 bases; unmatched junction nucleotides: 3. CDR3 DNA: TGTGCCAGCAGCGGGACAGGGGTGGCCGGGGAGCTGTTTTTT. Residues: CASSGTGVAGELFF. The full variable domain, with the rest looked up from reference TRBV9 and TRBJ2-2, is DSGVTQTPKHLITATGQRVTLRCSPRSGDLSVYWYQQSLDQGLQFLIQYYNGEERAKGNILERFSAQQFPDLHSELNLSSLELGDSALYFCASSGTGVAGELFFGEGSRLTVL.

The chain carries TRBV13 and TRBJ2-7, with 8 nucleotides matching TRBD2. V was pared by 6 bases and J by 6 bases, with 10 bases of the junction left unmatched. This CDR3 region has 14 residues. The germline CDR1 and CDR2 sequences are PRHDT and FYEKMQ (reference sequence). In DNA, the CDR3 is TGTGCCAGCAGAGCCGGGGGGGGCTCCGGCGAGCAGTACTTC. Its translation is CASRAGGGSGEQYF. Together with reference TRBV13 and TRBJ2-7, the CDR3 gives the full variable domain: AAGVIQSPRHLIKEKRETATLKCYPIPRHDTVYWYQQGPGQDPQFLISFYEKMQSDKGSIPDRFSAQQFSDYHSELNMSSLELGDSALYFCASRAGGGSGEQYFGPGTRLTVT.

The chain is built from TRBV18 and TRBJ2-5; 7 bases map to TRBD2. The length of the CDR3 is 14 residues. Germline assignment: CDR1 KGHSH and CDR2 LQKENI. V trimming: 0 bases; J trimming: 9 bases; junction bases outside the gene matches: 7. In DNA form, the CDR3 reads TGTGCCAGCTCACCACCGAGCGAGCGGGGTTCCCAGTACTTC. Its protein is CASSPPSERGSQYF.

CDR3 bases: TGTGCCAGCAGTGAGCGACTTCCGTACGAGCAGTACTTC. Its protein product is CASSERLPYEQYF. The rearrangement uses TRBV2 and TRBJ2-7, with D unclear. V was shortened by 3 bases and J by 4 bases, with 10 bases between the two germline ends. Looked up from germline, CDR1 is SNHLY and CDR2 is FYNNEI. There are 13 residues in the CDR3. Based on the CDR3 plus reference TRBV2 and TRBJ2-7, the full variable domain is EPEVTQTPSHQVTQMGQEVILRCVPISNHLYFYWYRQILGQKVEFLVSFYNNEISEKSEIFDDQFSVERPDGSNFTLKIRSTKLEDSAMYFCASSERLPYEQYFGPGTRLTVT.

The gene calls are TRBV5-6 and TRBJ1-6; no reliable D call. Trimming cost V 0 bases and J 4 bases, with 11 bases left between them. The CDR3 totals 16 residues. Germline lookup yields CDR1 SGHDT and CDR2 YYEEEE. The CDR3 bases are TGTGCCAGCAGCTTGGCCGGAGGGCAGTATAATTCACCCCTCCACTTT. Encoded protein: CASSLAGGQYNSPLHF.

This sequence joins TRBV2 and TRBJ2-7; 10 bases are a match to TRBD1. The junction had 6 bases not matched to a gene; V was cut back by 7 bases and J by 3 bases. Germline CDR1 SNHLY, CDR2 FYNNEI. The CDR3 runs 14 residues. DNA for the CDR3: TGTGCCAGCATTTGGGACAGGGGTGGCTACGAGCAGTACTTC. This gives the protein CASIWDRGGYEQYF.

The rearrangement links TRBV9 to TRBJ2-7; D might be TRBD2 (6 bases). The germline V gene has CDR1 SGDLS and CDR2 YYNGEE. Trimming stripped 4 bases from V and 6 bases from J, with 14 bases between. The CDR3 consists of 13 residues. The CDR3 reads CASSPSGRGEQYF. CDR3 DNA: TGTGCCAGCAGCCCTAGTGGGCGGGGCGAGCAGTACTTC.

The V call is TRBV4-1, the J call TRBJ2-1; 13 bases are a match to TRBD2. After removal of 4 bases from V and 7 bases from J, the junction contained 7 bases not matched to a gene. CDR3 length: 16 amino acids. CDR1 and CDR2 (germline): MGHRA, YSYEKL. The CDR3 coding sequence is TGCGCCAGCAGCCCTGGACTAGCGGGGGTCGGGAATGAGCAGTTCTTC. Amino acid sequence: CASSPGLAGVGNEQFF.

CDR3 in DNA: TGTGCCAGCAGCGCCCTTCCAGCAACATCTGCTCAGGGAGCTTTCTTT. It encodes CASSALPATSAQGAFF. The rearrangement links TRBV9 to TRBJ1-1; tentative D call: TRBD1 (5 bases). Germline assignment: CDR1 SGDLS and CDR2 YYNGEE. Deletions cut 3 bases from V and 10 bases from J, with 25 bases between. The CDR3 has 16 amino acids.

CDR3 loop: CASSPLAQGPNYGYTF. CDR3 bases: TGTGCCAGCAGTCCCCTGGCCCAGGGGCCCAACTATGGCTACACCTTC. The rearrangement uses TRBV27 and TRBJ1-2; a possible D gene is TRBD1 (6 bases). CDR1 and CDR2 (germline): MNHEY, SMNVEV (reference sequence). V lost 5 bases to trimming and J lost 2 bases, with 18 bases between them. There are 16 residues in the CDR3.

The genes are TRBV2 and TRBJ1-5, with no clear D. CDR1 and CDR2 (germline): SNHLY, FYNNEI. Between the trimmed V and J ends, which lost 3 bases and 4 bases, there was a span of 7 bases. CDR3 length equals 13 residues. The CDR3 loop reads CASSDRNNQPQHF. The CDR3 DNA sequence: TGTGCCAGCAGTGACAGGAATAATCAGCCCCAGCATTTT.

This clone was seen only once. The J gene is TRBJ1-5, the V gene TRBV19; D gene ambiguous. Trimming removed 7 bases from V and 10 bases from J, with 14 bases in between. Germline CDR1 LNHDA, CDR2 SQIVND (reference sequence). The CDR3 length is 12 residues. CDR3 region: CASTPMSGPQHF. CDR3 DNA sequence: TGTGCCAGTACCCCTATGTCAGGCCCCCAGCATTTT.

The gene calls are TRBV9 and TRBJ2-7, with 7 bases matching TRBD2. The CDR3 is 15 residues long. Germline V gives CDR1 SGDLS, CDR2 YYNGEE. The V gene end was trimmed by 0 bases and the J gene end by 1 base; junction bases not matched to a gene: 4. This CDR3 is CASSVEGGGSYEQYF. In DNA form, the CDR3 reads TGTGCCAGCAGCGTAGAAGGCGGGGGTTCCTACGAGCAGTACTTC.

This chain joins TRBV5-6 and TRBJ2-5; D uncertain. The CDR3 has 14 amino acids. Trimming shortened V by 0 bases and J by 7 bases, and 13 bases separated the two germline ends. CDR1 and CDR2 (germline): SGHDT, YYEEEE. The CDR3 sequence is CASSLARVYGTQYF. CDR3 nucleotides: TGTGCCAGCAGCTTGGCCCGGGTGTATGGGACCCAGTACTTC.

The chain recombines TRBV6-1 with TRBJ2-5, with TRBD1 matching over 9 bases. The CDR3 is 14 residues long. V gave up 3 bases and J gave up 5 bases; unmatched junction bases: 4. Germline CDR1 reads MNHNS; CDR2 reads SASEGT. The CDR3 loop reads CASSDLDRGETQYF. DNA for the CDR3: TGTGCCAGCAGTGACCTCGACAGGGGGGAGACCCAGTACTTC.

This chain joins TRBV4-2 and TRBJ2-3; TRBD1 matches at 7 bases. V shed 1 base, J shed 8 bases, and the junction held 9 bases outside the gene matches. The germline CDR1 and CDR2 sequences are LGHNA and YNFKEQ. The CDR3 has 15 residues. The CDR3 sequence is CASSQGVQGEFTQYF. The CDR3 coding sequence is TGTGCCAGCAGCCAAGGGGTCCAGGGGGAGTTTACGCAGTATTTT.

The gene calls are TRBV5-4 and TRBJ1-1; 8 nucleotides match TRBD1. The germline CDR1 and CDR2 sequences are SGHNT and YYREEE (reference sequence). J lost 5 bases, V lost 4 bases, and 7 bases had no gene match. The CDR3 spans 14 residues. CDR3 region: CASSPDRGGTEAFF. The DNA for the CDR3 is TGTGCCAGCAGCCCCGACAGGGGCGGGACTGAAGCTTTCTTT.

The V and J genes are TRBV30 and TRBJ1-2; TRBD1 matches 7 bases. Germline V gene sequence: CDR1 GTSNPN, CDR2 SVGIG (reference sequence). This CDR3 has 14 residues. The V segment lost 2 bases and the J segment 3 bases; nucleotides outside the gene matches: 6. The CDR3 coding sequence is TGTGCCTGGAGTCAAACTACAGGGGACTATGGCTACACCTTC. Protein: CAWSQTTGDYGYTF.

The rearrangement joins TRBV5-1 to TRBJ2-7, with 11 bases matching TRBD1. The CDR3 runs to 14 residues. Per the germline V gene, CDR1 is SGHRS and CDR2 is YFSETQ. The V and J ends lost 2 bases and 7 bases, in that order; junction bases with no gene match: 5. The CDR3: CASSFGTGGGEQYF. Here the CDR3 DNA reads TGCGCCAGCAGCTTCGGGACAGGGGGTGGTGAGCAGTACTTC.

The chain joins TRBV10-3 to TRBJ1-2; D is undetermined. V was shortened by 4 bases and J by 4 bases, with 10 bases between the two germline ends. This CDR3 comprises 13 residues. Looked up from germline, CDR1 is ENHRY and CDR2 is SYGVKD. CDR3 region: CAISAGVGYGYTF. CDR3 DNA: TGTGCCATCAGTGCCGGGGTCGGCTATGGCTACACCTTC.

This chain joins TRBV11-2 and TRBJ2-7, with a weak D call TRBD1 (5 bases). CDR1 and CDR2 (germline): SGHAT, FQNNGV. CDR3 length: 14 amino acids. Trimming pared 1 base from V and 3 bases from J, leaving 10 bases between. The CDR3 bases are TGTGCCAGCAGCTTAGCAGGGATGGGCTACGAGCAGTACTTC. Encoded protein: CASSLAGMGYEQYF.

This chain's CDR3 is CASSKGGQGVNYGYTF. As DNA, the CDR3 is TGTGCCAGTAGTAAGGGAGGACAGGGGGTTAACTATGGCTACACCTTC. The chain has TRBV19 and TRBJ1-2; 10 nucleotides agree with TRBD1. This CDR3 has 16 amino acids. The germline V gene encodes CDR1 LNHDA and CDR2 SQIVND (reference sequence). Trimming at V came to 4 bases and at J to 1 base, leaving 6 bases not matched to a gene.